The sequence of this T cell receptor (beta chain) was determined in a study of cytomegalovirus exposure and HLA in healthy donors. The wider study: Around 77% of several hundred genotyped donors fell in the Caucasian-associated ancestry cluster.

CDR3 length equals 13 residues. CDR1 and CDR2 (germline): SSHAT, FNYEAQ (reference sequence). The V gene lost 5 bases and the J gene lost 4 bases, with 8 bases spanning the gap. Only a few counts were recorded for this clone. The antigen remains unidentified. 60 Vbeta and 13 Jbeta primers were used in PCR. Using immunoSEQ multiplex PCR, the repertoire was profiled, and TCRdb retains in-frame clones only, with some absent. The sample yields 50,000 to 70,000 clones, more than 75% seen once. Study conclusions and caveats: Most TCR beta V segments were productive about 90% or about 30% of the time in an earlier analysis. Trimming of TCR beta V- and J-genes showed a link, identified in a later analysis, to a missense DCLRE1C variant.

The sequence came from a male donor in good health and CMV-seronegative. Sequenced input: PBMCs. The V call is TRBV7-7, the J call TRBJ1-4; D gene ambiguous. CDR3 amino acids: CASSPGVNEKLFF. DNA for the CDR3: TGTGCCAGCAGCCCTGGAGTTAATGAAAAACTGTTTTTT.